Following are 7 T cell receptor beta chains from one sample sequenced in a study of cytomegalovirus exposure and HLA in healthy donors. Researchers ran the PCR with 60 Vbeta and 13 Jbeta primers. The repertoire was sequenced with immunoSEQ multiplex PCR; TCRdb's copy has only in-frame clones and lacks some. The sample yields approximately 150,000 clones, 76% seen once. Sequencing used PBMCs. The origin of the receptors is a male donor in good health and CMV-seronegative.

Comments on this clone: At one of its ends the junction is not consistent with the germline gene, which may arise from a read error. This chain joins TRBV30 and TRBJ2-2; tentatively, D is TRBD1 (6 bases). From germline, CDR1 is GTSNPN and CDR2 SVGIG (reference sequence). The CDR3 runs 13 residues. CDR3 nucleotide sequence: TGTGCCGGGAGACAGGAGAACACCGGGGAGCTGTTTTTT. Translation gives CAGRQENTGELFF.

This chain joins TRBV7-3 and TRBJ1-1; 8 bases map to TRBD1. CDR3 length: 13 residues. The junction had 9 bases not matched to a gene; V was cut back by 4 bases and J by 11 bases. The germline CDR1 and CDR2 sequences are SGHTA and FQGTGA. CDR3: CASSSLPDREAFF. The CDR3 bases are TGTGCCAGCAGCTCACTCCCGGACAGGGAGGCTTTCTTT. Full variable domain (rest looked up from reference TRBV7-3 and TRBJ1-1): GAGVSQTPSNKVTEKGKYVELRCDPISGHTALYWYRQSLGQGPEFLIYFQGTGAADDSGLPNDRFFAVRPEGSVSTLKIQRTERGDSAVYLCASSSLPDREAFFGQGTRLTVV.

DNA for the CDR3: TGTGCCAGCAAAAAGGAGACCTACAATGAGCAGTTCTTC. Translation: CASKKETYNEQFF. The genes are TRBV7-2 and TRBJ2-1; D is unclear. Trimming pared 7 bases from V and 2 bases from J, leaving 9 bases between. The germline V gene encodes CDR1 SGHTA and CDR2 FQGNSA. This CDR3 has 13 amino acids.

The genes are TRBV27 and TRBJ2-7, with D possibly being TRBD1 (6 bases). The CDR3 consists of 14 residues. Germline V CDR1 and CDR2: MNHEY, SMNVEV (reference sequence). V was shortened by 4 bases and J by 0 bases, with 10 bases between the two germline ends. CDR3 sequence reads: CASSSTGTSYEQYF. Written as DNA, the CDR3 is TGTGCCAGCAGTTCAACAGGGACCTCCTACGAGCAGTACTTC.

This clone appeared a single time. The chain joins TRBV2 to TRBJ1-6; D unclear. The CDR3 consists of 14 residues. V dropped 7 bases and J dropped 7 bases, with 14 bases sitting between them. CDR1 and CDR2 from the germline V gene are SNHLY and FYNNEI. The CDR3 loop is CASTIRSPNSPLHF. The CDR3 bases are TGTGCCAGCACCATAAGGAGCCCAAATTCACCCCTCCACTTT.

The chain has TRBV5-4 and TRBJ2-2, with 8 positions matching TRBD2. The CDR3 runs 14 residues. Looked up from germline, CDR1 is SGHNT and CDR2 is YYREEE (reference sequence). The ends lost 6 bases at V and 6 bases at J; junction bases unmatched: 7. As DNA, the CDR3 is TGTGCCAGCACCCGGGGGGGGGTAGCCGGGGAGCTGTTTTTT. Translated: CASTRGGVAGELFF.

The count of this clone is one. The rearrangement joins TRBV15 to TRBJ2-1; 7 bases are a match to TRBD1. There are 16 residues in the CDR3. CDR1 and CDR2 (germline): LNHNV, YYDKDF (reference sequence). V lost 2 bases and J lost 7; bases outside the gene matches: 11. The CDR3 region has the DNA TGTGCCACCAGCAGAAACACTAGGGACAGAGTGAATGAGCAGTTCTTC. Translated: CATSRNTRDRVNEQFF.